This is a list of T cell receptor beta chains from one sample in a study of OX40 agonist ivuxolimab in advanced cancers. Here immunoSEQ multiplex PCR was the method, and the copy in TCRdb shows in-frame clones only, minus some. The sample yields 76,000 or so clones, about 89% seen once. The specimen was CD4+ or CD8+ T cells sorted from blood, collected in a trial of the OX40 agonist ivuxolimab. These receptors all come from an adult with an advanced solid tumor such as melanoma, head and neck, liver or kidney cancer. The CDR3 runs from the conserved cysteine through the conserved F or W. A D gene is named only where the DNA matches it firmly. A row's size may be missing; if present it is once, few, many or a size class.

d_gene: TRBD2; j_gene: TRBJ2-2; v_gene: TRBV7-8; abundance: NA; CDR3aa: CASSLSPAGLTGELFF; CDR3nt: TGTGCCAGCAGCTTAAGCCCAGCGGGACTTACCGGGGAGCTGTTTTTT
d_gene: TRBD2; j_gene: TRBJ2-1; v_gene: TRBV7-2; abundance: NA; CDR3aa: CASSSGGRGKNEQFF; CDR3nt: TGTGCCAGCAGCTCTGGCGGGAGAGGAAAAAATGAGCAGTTCTTC
d_gene: NA; j_gene: TRBJ1-4; v_gene: TRBV5-1; abundance: NA; CDR3aa: CASSLAFIRDGGEKLFF; CDR3nt: TGCGCCAGCAGCTTGGCCTTTATAAGGGATGGAGGTGAAAAACTGTTTTTT
d_gene: TRBD1; j_gene: TRBJ1-6; v_gene: TRBV7-8; abundance: NA; CDR3aa: CASSLNGGQTNSPLHF; CDR3nt: TGTGCCAGCAGCTTGAACGGGGGACAGACAAATTCACCCCTCCACTTT
d_gene: NA; j_gene: TRBJ1-5; v_gene: TRBV19; abundance: NA; CDR3aa: CASSMGGGRGLEPQHF; CDR3nt: TGTGCCAGTAGTATGGGCGGAGGGAGGGGTCTTGAGCCCCAGCATTTT
d_gene: TRBD2; j_gene: TRBJ2-5; v_gene: TRBV2; abundance: NA; CDR3aa: CASCGTSGGGETQYF; CDR3nt: TGTGCCAGCTGCGGGACTAGCGGGGGCGGAGAGACCCAGTACTTC
d_gene: TRBD1; j_gene: TRBJ1-2; v_gene: TRBV28; abundance: NA; CDR3aa: CASRGQGVGGYTF; CDR3nt: TGTGCCAGCAGAGGACAGGGGGTTGGTGGCTACACCTTC
d_gene: NA; j_gene: TRBJ2-4; v_gene: TRBV5-4; abundance: NA; CDR3aa: CASSFGHLVAKNIQYF; CDR3nt: TGTGCCAGCAGCTTCGGGCACCTTGTAGCCAAAAACATTCAGTACTTC
d_gene: NA; j_gene: TRBJ2-7; v_gene: TRBV6-5; abundance: NA; CDR3aa: CASSYGETYEQYF; CDR3nt: TGTGCCAGCAGTTACGGAGAGACCTACGAGCAGTACTTC
d_gene: NA; j_gene: TRBJ1-5; v_gene: TRBV19; abundance: NA; CDR3aa: CASSIELDGNQPQHF; CDR3nt: TGTGCCAGTAGTATTGAGCTCGATGGCAATCAGCCCCAGCATTTT
d_gene: NA; j_gene: TRBJ2-7; v_gene: TRBV7-9; abundance: NA; CDR3aa: CASSFDAYEQYF; CDR3nt: TGTGCCAGCAGCTTCGACGCCTACGAGCAGTACTTC
d_gene: NA; j_gene: TRBJ2-1; v_gene: TRBV9; abundance: NA; CDR3aa: CASSIQGESWNEQFF; CDR3nt: TGTGCCAGCAGCATCCAAGGGGAGTCTTGGAATGAGCAGTTCTTC
d_gene: TRBD1; j_gene: TRBJ2-2; v_gene: TRBV9; abundance: NA; CDR3aa: CASSATGTGDTGELFF; CDR3nt: TGTGCCAGCAGCGCGACCGGGACAGGGGACACCGGGGAGCTGTTTTTT
d_gene: NA; j_gene: TRBJ2-5; v_gene: TRBV15; abundance: NA; CDR3aa: CATSRDKRGDWETQYF; CDR3nt: TGTGCCACCAGCAGAGATAAAAGGGGAGACTGGGAGACCCAGTACTTC
d_gene: NA; j_gene: TRBJ2-5; v_gene: TRBV5-4; abundance: NA; CDR3aa: CASSLDNWETQYF; CDR3nt: TGTGCCAGCAGCTTGGATAATTGGGAGACCCAGTACTTC
d_gene: NA; j_gene: TRBJ1-1; v_gene: TRBV6-1; abundance: once; CDR3aa: CATATEMNTEAFF; CDR3nt: TGTGCCACCGCGACGGAAATGAACACTGAAGCTTTCTTT
d_gene: NA; j_gene: TRBJ1-3; v_gene: TRBV19; abundance: NA; CDR3aa: CASSLQGRGTGNTIYF; CDR3nt: TGTGCCAGTAGTCTACAGGGTAGGGGGACTGGAAACACCATATATTTT
d_gene: NA; j_gene: TRBJ2-4; v_gene: TRBV5-4; abundance: once; CDR3aa: CASSLDLGIKNIQYF; CDR3nt: TGTGCCAGCAGCTTGGACTTGGGGATAAAAAACATTCAGTACTTC
d_gene: NA; j_gene: TRBJ1-6; v_gene: TRBV14; abundance: NA; CDR3aa: CASSVSGTSNSPLHF; CDR3nt: TGTGCCAGCAGCGTATCCGGGACTTCAAATTCACCCCTCCACTTT
d_gene: NA; j_gene: TRBJ1-4; v_gene: TRBV4-1; abundance: few; CDR3aa: CASSQVRSQRAAEKLFF; CDR3nt: TGCGCCAGCAGCCAAGTCCGAAGCCAGCGGGCAGCCGAAAAACTGTTTTTT
d_gene: TRBD2; j_gene: TRBJ2-7; v_gene: TRBV5-3; abundance: NA; CDR3aa: CATEVRELGEQYF; CDR3nt: TGTGCCACCGAAGTGCGGGAGCTCGGCGAGCAGTACTTC
d_gene: NA; j_gene: TRBJ2-2; v_gene: TRBV7-3; abundance: NA; CDR3aa: CASSFSEDTGELFF; CDR3nt: TGTGCCAGCAGCTTCAGCGAGGACACCGGGGAGCTGTTTTTT
d_gene: NA; j_gene: TRBJ1-5; v_gene: TRBV6-1; abundance: NA; CDR3aa: CASSEGLDQPQHF; CDR3nt: TGTGCCAGCAGTGAAGGCCTTGATCAGCCCCAGCATTTT
d_gene: NA; j_gene: TRBJ2-5; v_gene: TRBV4-1; abundance: NA; CDR3aa: CASSQARAKETQYF; CDR3nt: TGCGCCAGCAGCCAAGCCAGGGCAAAAGAGACCCAGTACTTC
d_gene: NA; j_gene: TRBJ2-2; v_gene: TRBV4-3; abundance: NA; CDR3aa: CASSQEVRRGTGELFF; CDR3nt: TGCGCCAGCAGCCAAGAAGTACGGAGGGGGACCGGGGAGCTGTTTTTT
d_gene: NA; j_gene: TRBJ1-1; v_gene: TRBV6-4; abundance: NA; CDR3aa: CASSRRVGDTEAFF; CDR3nt: TGTGCCAGCAGTAGAAGGGTTGGGGACACTGAAGCTTTCTTT
d_gene: NA; j_gene: TRBJ1-5; v_gene: TRBV5-3; abundance: NA; CDR3aa: CARSHQNRVSSQPQHF; CDR3nt: TGTGCCAGAAGCCACCAAAACAGGGTCTCGAGTCAGCCCCAGCATTTT
d_gene: NA; j_gene: TRBJ1-2; v_gene: TRBV27; abundance: NA; CDR3aa: CASSSSGPGGYTF; CDR3nt: TGTGCCAGCAGTTCGTCAGGGCCAGGTGGCTACACCTTC
d_gene: NA; j_gene: TRBJ1-4; v_gene: TRBV28; abundance: NA; CDR3aa: CASSQGGGEEKLFF; CDR3nt: TGTGCCAGCAGTCAAGGGGGAGGAGAAGAAAAACTGTTTTTT
d_gene: NA; j_gene: TRBJ1-1; v_gene: TRBV10-1; abundance: few; CDR3aa: CASSRQGGTEAFF; CDR3nt: TGCGCCAGCAGTAGGCAGGGCGGCACTGAAGCTTTCTTT
d_gene: TRBD2; j_gene: TRBJ2-5; v_gene: TRBV6-6; abundance: NA; CDR3aa: CASSYSSASGVETQYF; CDR3nt: TGTGCCAGCAGTTACTCTTCGGCCAGCGGGGTTGAGACCCAGTACTTC
d_gene: TRBD1; j_gene: TRBJ2-3; v_gene: TRBV5-1; abundance: once; CDR3aa: CASSQDRAITDTQYF; CDR3nt: TGCGCCAGCAGCCAGGACAGGGCTATCACAGATACGCAGTATTTT
d_gene: NA; j_gene: TRBJ2-3; v_gene: TRBV27; abundance: NA; CDR3aa: CASSFGATDTQYF; CDR3nt: TGTGCCAGCAGTTTTGGGGCCACAGATACGCAGTATTTT
d_gene: NA; j_gene: TRBJ2-3; v_gene: TRBV7-9; abundance: NA; CDR3aa: CASSLGETDTQYF; CDR3nt: TGTGCCAGCAGCTTGGGGGAAACGGATACGCAGTATTTT
d_gene: NA; j_gene: TRBJ1-2; v_gene: TRBV6-5; abundance: NA; CDR3aa: CASSTRQHYGYTF; CDR3nt: TGTGCCAGCAGTACCAGACAACACTATGGCTACACCTTC
d_gene: TRBD1; j_gene: TRBJ2-2; v_gene: TRBV7-3; abundance: once; CDR3aa: CASSFGTGGTGELFF; CDR3nt: TGTGCCAGCAGCTTCGGGACAGGGGGAACCGGGGAGCTGTTTTTT
d_gene: TRBD1; j_gene: TRBJ1-1; v_gene: TRBV14; abundance: NA; CDR3aa: CASSRGQGQNTEAFF; CDR3nt: TGTGCCAGCAGCCGAGGACAGGGGCAGAACACTGAAGCTTTCTTT
d_gene: NA; j_gene: TRBJ2-2; v_gene: TRBV4-1; abundance: NA; CDR3aa: CASGGARYTGELFF; CDR3nt: TGCGCCAGTGGAGGGGCGCGATATACCGGGGAGCTGTTTTTT
d_gene: TRBD1; j_gene: TRBJ1-4; v_gene: TRBV5-1; abundance: NA; CDR3aa: CASSATGVSEKLFF; CDR3nt: TGCGCCAGCAGCGCCACAGGGGTCAGTGAAAAACTGTTTTTT
d_gene: NA; j_gene: TRBJ1-3; v_gene: TRBV19; abundance: NA; CDR3aa: CARDFAVSEYTIYF; CDR3nt: TGTGCCCGTGACTTCGCGGTTAGTGAATACACCATATATTTT
d_gene: NA; j_gene: TRBJ2-3; v_gene: TRBV6-5; abundance: NA; CDR3aa: CASSRIPTDTQYF; CDR3nt: TGTGCCAGCAGCCGAATCCCCACAGATACGCAGTATTTT
d_gene: NA; j_gene: TRBJ2-7; v_gene: TRBV27; abundance: NA; CDR3aa: CASSHRRGSYEQYF; CDR3nt: TGTGCCAGCAGTCACCGCAGGGGCTCCTACGAGCAGTACTTC